This paragraph covers one T cell receptor beta chain sequence. Its antigen is as yet unknown. Here immunoSEQ multiplex PCR was the method, and the copy in TCRdb shows in-frame clones only, minus some. Of approximately 30,000 clones detected, 90% appear once; the ten largest clones hold 5% to 6.5%. The data originate from a study of a mutant IDH1 vaccine in newly diagnosed glioma. The wider study: Previous treatment comprised radiotherapy, temozolomide, or both, mostly both.

This CDR3 has 14 residues. V dropped 0 bases and J dropped 0 bases, with 9 bases sitting between them. Germline V gives CDR1 GTSNPN, CDR2 SVGIG (reference sequence). The time point was: week 47, end of study. Mutant IDH1 20-mer peptide, at 300 ug, made up each vaccine dose, with topical imiquimod. Tumors from donors were new WHO grade 3 or 4 IDH1-mutant astrocytomas with ATRX loss. Specimen: PBMCs, collected from a glioma patient whose treatment included an IDH1 peptide vaccine. The V call is TRBV30, the J call TRBJ2-7; D unclear. The TCR sequence derives from a woman aged 40 to 50 with glioma. DNA of the CDR3: TGTGCCTGGAGTGTTTTGCCAAACTCCTACGAGCAGTACTTC. It yields the protein CAWSVLPNSYEQYF.